A single sample is the source of the 15 T cell receptor beta chains below, sequenced in a study of blood T cells in healthy people across ages. PCR was performed a second time for about 6 to 12 cycles using a sample-barcoded 5' primer and a J-beta primer mix. TCRdb re-called the 5' RACE reads through MiXCR, storing one row per CDR3 protein. The sample carries 1,800,000 or so distinct CDR3 sequences, 35% to 50% recorded once. The sequencing sample was made of blood. The receptors stem from a human donor in good health.

This clonotype showed up just a few times. This chain links TRBV4-3 with TRBJ2-3; no clear D. The germline V gene encodes CDR1 LGHNA and CDR2 YSLEER. CDR3 length equals 17 residues. Trimming left V 0 bases short and J 0 bases short, with 13 bases between. The CDR3 sequence: CASSQEQKTQSTDTQYF. The CDR3, as DNA: TGCGCCAGCAGCCAAGAACAAAAGACACAAAGCACAGATACGCAGTATTTT.

This clonotype has more than one count but fewer than ten. This rearrangement joins TRBV5-8 to TRBJ1-2; the D is unclear. V lost 0 bases, J lost 4 bases, and 16 bases lay in between. This CDR3 has 16 residues. Germline lookup yields CDR1 SGHTS and CDR2 YDEGEE. CDR3 nucleotide sequence: TGTGCCAGCAGCTTGGGGCCGGGCGATGTCGGCTATGGCTACACCTTC. Residues: CASSLGPGDVGYGYTF. The full variable domain, completed using reference TRBV5-8 and TRBJ1-2, is EAGVTQSPTHLIKTRGQQATLRCSPISGHTSVYWYQQALGLGLQFLLWYDEGEERNRGNFPPRFSGRQFPNYSSELNVNALELEDSALYLCASSLGPGDVGYGYTFGSGTRLTVV.

A few counts support this clonotype. The chain joins TRBV28 to TRBJ1-1, with no clear D. Trimming left V 6 bases short and J 3 bases short, with 5 bases between. The CDR3 runs 11 residues. From germline, CDR1 is MDHEN and CDR2 SYDVKM. The CDR3 DNA reads TGTGCCAGCAGGGACGACACTGAAGCTTTCTTT. Its protein is CASRDDTEAFF.

As concerns this clonotype: Relative to the germline gene, one junction end is altered; a read error may explain this. The rearrangement uses TRBV20-1 and TRBJ1-5; 11 bases fit TRBD1. The CDR3 runs 12 residues. The V gene's germline CDR1 is DFQATT and CDR2 SNEGSKA (reference sequence). CDR3 region: CRASRTGGSQHF. CDR3 DNA: TGCAGGGCTAGCCGGACAGGGGGCTCCCAGCATTTT.

The DNA of the CDR3 is TGTGCCAGCAGCGCGTCGGGCCCACAGGATACGCAGTATTTT. Protein: CASSASGPQDTQYF. The chain carries TRBV7-9 and TRBJ2-3, with unresolved D. The CDR3 runs to 14 residues. Germline V gene sequence: CDR1 SEHNR, CDR2 FQNEAQ (reference sequence). V lost 5 bases and J 6 bases, leaving 15 bases between the germline ends. Drawing the rest from reference TRBV7-9 and TRBJ2-3, the complete variable domain is DTGVSQNPRHKITKRGQNVTFRCDPISEHNRLYWYRQTLGQGPEFLTYFQNEAQLEKSRLLSDRFSAERPKGSFSTLEIQRTEQGDSAMYLCASSASGPQDTQYFGPGTRLTVL.

This chain connects TRBV29-1 to TRBJ2-3; the D gene is possibly TRBD2 (6 bases). V lost 7 bases, J lost 10 bases, and 15 bases lay in between. CDR3 length equals 11 residues. Germline assignment: CDR1 SQVTM and CDR2 ANQGSEA. The CDR3 DNA is TGCAGCGCCCGACTAGTGGATGCGCAGTATTTT. Translation: CSARLVDAQYF.

This clonotype was counted a few times. A read error may produce the germline difference seen at one junction end. This chain connects TRBV4-1 to TRBJ1-6; TRBD1 matches 8 bases. The CDR3 length is 18 residues. Looked up from germline, CDR1 is MGHRA and CDR2 is YSYEKL. CDR3 DNA sequence: TGCGCCAGCAGCCAAGAGGCCAGACAGGGGTCCTCTAATTCACCCCTCCACTTT. This encodes CASSQEARQGSSNSPLHF.

Notes on this clonotype: Mismatch with germline at one junction end may stem from a read error. The chain has TRBV12-3 or TRBV12-4 and TRBJ1-5; 10 nucleotides agree with TRBD1. CDR3 length: 16 residues. The CDR3 bases are TGTACCAGCAGAGACTCCGGACAGGGGGAGGGTCAGCCCCAGCATTTT. Protein: CTSRDSGQGEGQPQHF.

The table lists this clonotype with many counts. The rearrangement links TRBV12-3 or TRBV12-4 to TRBJ1-2, with a weak D call TRBD1 (5 bases). The CDR3 length is 11 residues. V was pared by 6 bases and J by 5 bases, with 7 bases between. The CDR3 coding sequence is TGTGCCAGCAGCGACAGATATGGCTACACCTTC. This gives the protein CASSDRYGYTF.

This clonotype has just a few counts. This sequence joins TRBV10-3 and TRBJ2-1, with 10 bases lining up with TRBD2. V lost 4 bases and J lost 2; bases outside the gene matches: 8. Germline V gives CDR1 ENHRY, CDR2 SYGVKD. CDR3 size: 17 residues. DNA of the CDR3: TGTGCCATCAGTGCGGCTAGCGGGGGCATCACCTACAATGAGCAGTTCTTC. It yields the protein CAISAASGGITYNEQFF.

This chain joins TRBV20-1 and TRBJ2-3; 7 positions match TRBD2. The V gene end was trimmed by 3 bases and the J gene end by 2 bases; junction bases not matched to a gene: 8. In germline, CDR1 is DFQATT, CDR2 SNEGSKA (reference sequence). This CDR3 has 15 residues. The CDR3 reads CSASQWGGNTDTQYF. As DNA, the CDR3 is TGCAGTGCTAGTCAGTGGGGGGGTAACACAGATACGCAGTATTTT.

The chain recombines TRBV7-6 with TRBJ1-5; no reliable D call. Trimming removed 2 bases from V and 2 bases from J, with 7 bases in between. The CDR3 contains 14 residues. Per the germline V gene, CDR1 is SGHVS and CDR2 is FNYEAQ. For the CDR3, the DNA is TGTGCCAGCAGCTTAACGGCGGGCAATCAGCCCCAGCATTTT. Translating gives CASSLTAGNQPQHF.

This chain uses TRBV11-3 with TRBJ2-3; no clear D. CDR1 is SGHNT and CDR2 is YENEEA in the germline V gene. The CDR3 loop spans 15 amino acids. Trimming took off 1 base at V and 8 bases at J, with 16 bases between the two ends. CDR3 bases: TGTGCCAGCAGCTTAGCCAGATCAGGCCCCCGTACGCAGTATTTT. This codes for CASSLARSGPRTQYF.

The chain links TRBV7-9 to TRBJ2-3; TRBD2 is a possible D gene (5 bases). The CDR3 has 12 residues. Germline V gene sequence: CDR1 SEHNR, CDR2 FQNEAQ (reference sequence). Trimming took 5 bases from V and 7 from J, leaving 10 bases between them. CDR3 sequence: CASSRGSHTQYF. CDR3 in DNA: TGTGCCAGCAGCAGAGGGTCTCATACGCAGTATTTT. The whole variable domain, filled in from reference TRBV7-9 and TRBJ2-3, reads DTGVSQNPRHKITKRGQNVTFRCDPISEHNRLYWYRQTLGQGPEFLTYFQNEAQLEKSRLLSDRFSAERPKGSFSTLEIQRTEQGDSAMYLCASSRGSHTQYFGPGTRLTVL.

The chain carries TRBV12-3 or TRBV12-4 and TRBJ2-7; D is perhaps TRBD1 or TRBD2 (6 bases each). The CDR3 spans 16 residues. The V end lost 2 bases, the J end lost 2 bases, and 16 bases lay between the germline ends. In DNA form, the CDR3 reads TGTGCCAGCAGTTTAATCGGACGGGGGCGAGCCTACGAGCAGTACTTC. This codes for CASSLIGRGRAYEQYF.